Below are 15 T cell receptor beta chains sequenced from a single sample in a study of T cell repertoires in urothelial bladder cancer. The table came from immunoSEQ multiplex PCR; TCRdb's copy has only in-frame clones and leaves some out. The sample records fewer than 14,000 clones, approximately 70% being singletons. Sequenced input: tumor-infiltrating cells from bladder cancer. All receptors derive from a human donor with a benign inflammatory bladder lesion.

This clone is labeled as medium-sized. This chain uses TRBV19 with TRBJ2-7; D is ambiguous. CDR3 length equals 15 residues. Trimming shortened V by 4 bases and J by 2 bases, and 15 bases separated the two germline ends. The germline gives CDR1 LNHDA, CDR2 SQIVND (reference sequence). The CDR3 coding sequence is TGTGCCAGTAGTAGTACCGGGCTGATCGCCTACGAGCAGTACTTC. Its translation: CASSSTGLIAYEQYF.

This chain joins TRBV5-1 and TRBJ2-7; D not resolved. The V end lost 7 bases, the J end lost 3 bases, and 17 bases lay between the germline ends. This CDR3 is built from 14 residues. The germline CDR1 and CDR2 sequences are SGHRS and YFSETQ. The CDR3 here is CASSKGRQIYEQYF. CDR3 nucleotides: TGCGCCAGCTCCAAAGGTCGGCAAATCTACGAGCAGTACTTC.

The chain employs TRBV19 and TRBJ2-2; D uncertain. CDR1 is LNHDA and CDR2 is SQIVND in the germline V gene (reference sequence). The CDR3 consists of 14 residues. Deletions cut 3 bases from V and 1 base from J, with 6 bases between. The CDR3 DNA follows: TGTGCCAGTAGTATCCCACAGAACACCGGGGAGCTGTTTTTT. Translation gives CASSIPQNTGELFF.

V and J are TRBV1 and TRBJ2-2; whether TRBD1, the table's D call, matches the DNA was not checked. TRBV1 is a pseudogene segment. The CDR3 spans 17 residues. The CDR3 region is CTSSRAGRGLPGGELFF. The CDR3 region has the DNA TGCACCAGCAGCCGTGCGGGCAGGGGCCTCCCGGGAGGGGAGCTGTTTTTT.

In this sample, this clone turned up a few times. The V gene is TRBV18, the J gene TRBJ2-1; weak D call: TRBD2 (6 bases). The CDR3 consists of 14 residues. The germline CDR1 and CDR2 sequences are KGHSH and LQKENI. V shed 0 bases and J shed 6 bases, with 9 bases lying between them. CDR3 sequence: CASSPPRGGNEQFF. The CDR3 DNA reads as TGTGCCAGCTCACCACCGAGGGGAGGCAATGAGCAGTTCTTC.

This clone is a singleton in its sample. The chain has TRBV5-1 and TRBJ2-1; maybe TRBD2 (7 bases). The CDR3 extends over 19 amino acids. CDR1 and CDR2 from the germline V gene are SGHRS and YFSETQ. Trimming took 0 bases from V and 0 from J, leaving 19 bases between them. The CDR3 region is CASSLVTGGVPSSYNEQFF. The CDR3 region has the DNA TGCGCCAGCAGCTTGGTTACGGGGGGCGTCCCGAGCTCCTACAATGAGCAGTTCTTC.

This clone was found once. This rearrangement joins TRBV28 to TRBJ1-2; D remains unclear. The germline V gene encodes CDR1 MDHEN and CDR2 SYDVKM. V gave up 7 bases and J gave up 2 bases, with 11 bases separating them. This CDR3 comprises 13 residues. The CDR3 DNA reads as TGTGCCAGCACTCACCAGAGCAACTATGGCTACACCTTC. This translates into CASTHQSNYGYTF.

This chain links TRBV6-5 with TRBJ1-5; D gene ambiguous. V was trimmed by 5 bases and J by 0 bases, leaving 5 bases between them. CDR3 length equals 13 residues. Per germline, CDR1 MNHEY and CDR2 SVGAGI. The CDR3 here is CASSDVSNQPQHF. The CDR3 DNA reads as TGTGCCAGCAGTGACGTTAGCAATCAGCCCCAGCATTTT.

The chain recombines TRBV13 with TRBJ2-3; 12 positions match TRBD2. Germline CDR1 is PRHDT and CDR2 is FYEKMQ (reference sequence). V was pared by 4 bases and J by 2 bases, with 4 bases of the junction left unmatched. The length of the CDR3 is 16 residues. CDR3: CASSSGLAGNTDTQYF. The CDR3 DNA follows: TGTGCCAGCAGCTCCGGACTAGCGGGGAACACAGATACGCAGTATTTT.

The chain uses TRBV5-1 and TRBJ1-1; D perhaps matches TRBD1 (5 bases). This CDR3 is built from 16 residues. V lost 4 bases and J lost 5, with 21 bases in between. Germline V gives CDR1 SGHRS, CDR2 YFSETQ. DNA of the CDR3: TGCGCCAGCAGCCCTGGAGGCAGGGCCAAGGGTACTGAAGCTTTCTTT. This sequence encodes CASSPGGRAKGTEAFF.

CDR3 sequence: CASSQDSGQWNTEAFF. In DNA form, the CDR3 reads TGTGCCAGCAGCCAAGATTCAGGGCAGTGGAACACTGAAGCTTTCTTT. This chain joins TRBV4-2 and TRBJ1-1; tentative D call: TRBD1 (5 bases). The CDR3 covers 16 residues. Trimming stripped 0 bases from V and 1 base from J, with 12 bases between. Germline V gene sequence: CDR1 LGHNA, CDR2 YNFKEQ.

The DNA of the CDR3 is TGTGCCAGCAGCGCTCGGACTAGCGGACTGGTAGAGCAGTACTTC. Residues: CASSARTSGLVEQYF. The chain carries TRBV9 and TRBJ2-7; 10 bases fit TRBD2. The CDR3 sequence is 15 residues long. The J segment lost 7 bases and the V segment lost 3 bases, leaving 10 bases of the junction unmatched. CDR1 and CDR2 from the germline V gene are SGDLS and YYNGEE.

The chain employs TRBV9 and TRBJ2-7; either TRBD1 or TRBD2 may supply D (6 bases each). Germline V gene data show CDR1 as SGDLS and CDR2 as YYNGEE. The CDR3 is 15 residues long. V shed 0 bases and J shed 3 bases, with 13 bases lying between them. DNA of the CDR3: TGTGCCAGCAGCGTAGCTGACGGGGGCTACTACGAGCAGTACTTC. Translation: CASSVADGGYYEQYF.

In its sample, this clone ranks as large. The chain combines TRBV5-6 with TRBJ1-3, with 7 bases aligning to TRBD1. The germline V gene has CDR1 SGHDT and CDR2 YYEEEE. This CDR3 spans 16 amino acids. J lost 2 bases, V lost 2 bases, and 7 bases had no gene match. CDR3 loop: CASSFSLTGPGNTIYF. The DNA for the CDR3 is TGTGCCAGCAGCTTTTCCCTGACAGGGCCTGGAAACACCATATATTTT.

A word on this clone: At one end the junction does not follow the germline gene, possibly because of a read error. The rearrangement links TRBV6-1 to TRBJ2-1; D remains unclear. The CDR3 has 15 residues. Germline loops: CDR1 MNHNS, CDR2 SASEGT. CDR3 in DNA: TGTGTCAGCAGTGAGCGTACCTCCGGGTGGAATGAGCAGTTCTTC. Translated, it gives CVSSERTSGWNEQFF.